The clone carrying this T cell receptor beta chain has a single count. This record belongs to a study of control samples from healthy donors and cancer patients. CDR3 size: 17 residues. The germline V gene has CDR1 SGHTA and CDR2 FQGNSA. Trimming cost V 1 base and J 6 bases; bases outside gene matches: 9. Clones were read by immunoSEQ multiplex PCR, and TCRdb kept only the in-frame ones, dropping some. This sample has some 74,000 clones, with 83% found just once. Sequenced material: blood. This chain links TRBV7-2 with TRBJ2-2; 9 bases match TRBD1. This sequence was found in a man aged 60-69 years in good health. The CDR3 loop reads CASSLVQGANLPGELFF. The DNA of the CDR3 is TGTGCCAGCAGCTTAGTACAGGGGGCGAACTTGCCCGGGGAGCTGTTTTTT.